A single sample is the source of the 7 T cell receptor beta chains below, sequenced in a study of long-term antiretroviral therapy in people with HIV. The assay used was immunoSEQ (version v3.0), run at survey level. Produced via immunoSEQ multiplex PCR; TCRdb's table is partial and in-frame only. The sample contains about 38,000 clones, 80% to 85% of which appear only once. The input for sequencing was unsorted PBMCs, taken 1.5 years after starting antiretroviral therapy. Receptor source: a man between 18 and 29 years old with HIV.

V is TRBV27 and J is TRBJ2-7; 11 bases align to TRBD2. The trim removed 6 bases at V and 0 bases at J, leaving 4 bases unmatched. Germline lookup yields CDR1 MNHEY and CDR2 SMNVEV (reference sequence). The CDR3 is 15 residues long. This chain's CDR3 is CASSPGLAASYEQYF. The DNA for the CDR3 is TGTGCCAGCAGCCCGGGACTAGCGGCCTCCTACGAGCAGTACTTC.

V and J are TRBV5-5 and TRBJ1-2; TRBD1 agrees at 12 bases. This CDR3 contains 15 residues. Germline V gives CDR1 SGHKS, CDR2 YYEKEE (reference sequence). V was clipped by 4 bases and J by 3 bases; unmatched bases: 4. The CDR3 here is CASSGGTGGYYGYTF. Written as DNA, the CDR3 is TGTGCCAGCAGCGGGGGGACAGGGGGCTACTATGGCTACACCTTC.

The count of this clone is one. The chain joins TRBV27 to TRBJ2-7; TRBD2 might be the D (6 bases). CDR1 and CDR2 (germline): MNHEY, SMNVEV (reference sequence). Trimming removed 5 bases at V and 8 bases at J, with 16 bases between. The CDR3 contains 13 residues. This CDR3 reads CASSDHGGWKQYF. In nucleotides, the CDR3 is TGTGCCAGCAGTGACCACGGGGGATGGAAGCAGTACTTC.

This clone was detected only a few times. The gene calls are TRBV6-4 and TRBJ2-1; D unclear. Trimming took 0 bases from V and 4 from J, leaving 4 bases between them. CDR1 is MRHNA, CDR2 SNTAGT, per germline. There are 13 residues in the CDR3. The chain's CDR3 is CASSDSEYNEQFF. CDR3 DNA: TGTGCCAGCAGTGACTCGGAATACAATGAGCAGTTCTTC.

The chain couples TRBV18 to TRBJ2-7; TRBD1 is a possible D gene (5 bases). V was clipped by 1 base and J by 5 bases, with 9 bases between them. The CDR3 totals 13 residues. Germline V gene lookup returns CDR1 KGHSH and CDR2 LQKENI. The CDR3 sequence: CASSPQGFHEQYF. CDR3 DNA: TGTGCCAGCTCACCACAGGGGTTCCACGAGCAGTACTTC.

The chain joins TRBV30 to TRBJ2-7; TRBD1 might be the D (5 bases). The V end lost 8 bases, the J end lost 0 bases, and 8 bases lay between the germline ends. The CDR3 has 11 residues. Germline V gene sequence: CDR1 GTSNPN, CDR2 SVGIG (reference sequence). The CDR3 protein is CATDISYEQYF. As DNA, the CDR3 is TGTGCCACGGACATCTCCTACGAGCAGTACTTC.

J is TRBJ2-7 and V is TRBV20-1, with D unclear. V gave up 4 bases and J gave up 2 bases, with 6 bases separating them. Germline V gives CDR1 DFQATT, CDR2 SNEGSKA (reference sequence). The CDR3 covers 11 residues. This chain's CDR3 is CSAIYAYEQYF. CDR3 DNA sequence: TGCAGTGCTATCTATGCCTACGAGCAGTACTTC.